This entry lists 8 T cell receptor beta chains sequenced from one sample in a study of human T cells and chemical hapten exposure (dated by TCRdb to the early 2020s). The time point label on this specimen signifies: patch test 1, 2 weeks after DPC sensitization. The meaning of the sample's treatment or condition label: therapeutic diphenylcyclopropenone sensitization with weekly scalp DPC. The library was produced with RACE. Sequencing relied on a NextSeq 500. TCRdb reprocessing: public reads trimmed at Q25 with fastp, clones called with MiXCR, in-frame beta chains kept. Merged by CDR3 protein, the rows form single entries marked with the most common genes and DNA. The sample includes some 380,000 distinct CDR3 sequences, with nearly 5% observed a single time. The ten largest account for about 2.2% of the sample. The specimen was whole blood, collected in connection with sensitization to the hapten diphenylcyclopropenone (DPC). These receptors originate from a woman in her fifties or sixties with alopecia areata. Some clones in this sample may be carry-over from other donors' samples.

The chain carries TRBV6-5 and TRBJ2-7; 11 bases match TRBD2. Trimming took 5 bases from V and 5 from J; bases not matched to a gene: 11. Per the germline V gene, CDR1 is MNHEY and CDR2 is SVGAGI. The CDR3 extends over 16 amino acids. The CDR3 here is CASSPISGRAPDEQYF. The CDR3 nucleotides are TGTGCCAGCAGTCCCATTAGCGGGAGGGCCCCGGACGAGCAGTACTTC.

There are many counts of this clonotype. This chain joins TRBV5-1 and TRBJ2-5; D is tentatively TRBD1 or TRBD2 (5 bases each). Trimming pared 4 bases from V and 4 bases from J, leaving 20 bases between. The CDR3 runs 16 residues. Looked up from germline, CDR1 is SGHRS and CDR2 is YFSETQ. In nucleotides, the CDR3 is TGCGCCAGCAGCCCCCCCAACGGGGCAGGAGGAGAGACCCAGTACTTC. It encodes CASSPPNGAGGETQYF.

Many counts were recorded for this clonotype. The chain is built from TRBV9 and TRBJ1-1, with 8 positions matching TRBD1. The germline V gene has CDR1 SGDLS and CDR2 YYNGEE. Unmatched junction bases numbered 8, after V lost 4 bases and J lost 6 bases. The length of the CDR3 is 14 residues. The CDR3 here is CASSPGQVLSEAFF. The CDR3 coding sequence is TGTGCCAGCAGCCCGGGACAGGTTCTATCTGAAGCTTTCTTT.

The chain combines TRBV20-1 with TRBJ2-3; D is uncertain. V gave up 3 bases and J gave up 0 bases, with 10 bases separating them. Germline V gives CDR1 DFQATT, CDR2 SNEGSKA (reference sequence). The CDR3 is 14 amino acids. The DNA of the CDR3 is TGCAGTGCTAGCCTTTGGGCTAGCACAGATACGCAGTATTTT. Translated: CSASLWASTDTQYF.

This clonotype appeared many times. This chain connects TRBV9 to TRBJ2-2, with 14 bases aligning to TRBD2. The CDR3 is 23 residues long. Germline V gene lookup returns CDR1 SGDLS and CDR2 YYNGEE. V lost 3 bases, J lost 6 bases, and 25 bases stayed unmatched. CDR3 in DNA: TGTGCCAGCAGCGGAAGAGAGTTTACCGGGACTAGCGGGGGCCCCATTCACCCCGGGGAGCTGTTTTTT. The encoded protein is CASSGREFTGTSGGPIHPGELFF.

This clonotype was found many times. This rearrangement joins TRBV2 to TRBJ2-5, with unresolved D. Deletions cut 1 base from V and 6 bases from J, with 0 bases between. Germline V CDR1 and CDR2: SNHLY, FYNNEI. The CDR3 contains 10 residues. As DNA, the CDR3 is TGTGCCAGCAGTGAAGAGACCCAGTACTTC. This translates into CASSEETQYF.

The chain recombines TRBV13 with TRBJ1-2, with a weak D call TRBD1 (5 bases). Germline CDR1 and CDR2: PRHDT and FYEKMQ (reference sequence). V was pared by 0 bases and J by 8 bases, with 13 bases between. The CDR3 is 14 amino acids. The CDR3 reads CASSLGGPLGGYTF. Written as DNA, the CDR3 is TGTGCCAGCAGCTTAGGGGGACCCCTTGGGGGCTACACCTTC.

This clonotype was seen only a few times. V gene TRBV6-5 combines with J gene TRBJ1-1; a possible D gene is TRBD1 (6 bases). Germline lookup yields CDR1 MNHEY and CDR2 SVGAGI. The V gene lost 6 bases and the J gene lost 3 bases, with 20 bases spanning the gap. The CDR3 consists of 16 residues. CDR3 DNA sequence: TGTGCCAGCAGGTCAGGCGGGGGGCAAAGGTACACTGAAGCTTTCTTT. This gives the protein CASRSGGGQRYTEAFF.